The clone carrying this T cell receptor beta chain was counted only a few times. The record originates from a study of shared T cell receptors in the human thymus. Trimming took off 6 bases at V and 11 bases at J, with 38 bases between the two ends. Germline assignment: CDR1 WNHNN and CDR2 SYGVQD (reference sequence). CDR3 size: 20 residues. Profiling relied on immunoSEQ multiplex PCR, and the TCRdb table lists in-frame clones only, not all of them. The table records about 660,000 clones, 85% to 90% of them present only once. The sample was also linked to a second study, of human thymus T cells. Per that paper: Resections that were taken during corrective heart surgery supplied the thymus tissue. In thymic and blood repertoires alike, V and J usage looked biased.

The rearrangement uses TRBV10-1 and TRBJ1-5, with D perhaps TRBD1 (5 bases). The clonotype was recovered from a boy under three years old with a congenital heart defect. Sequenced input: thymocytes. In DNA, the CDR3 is TGCGCCAGCAGCGATGTTGGAGGGGTGGGGCCCCGGTGTATGGGATCAGCCCAGCATTTT. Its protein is CASSDVGGVGPRCMGSAQHF.